These T cell receptor beta chains were read from a single sample in a study of neoadjuvant anti-PD-1 for oral cavity cancer. This table comes from immunoSEQ multiplex PCR, and its TCRdb copy is limited to in-frame clones, with some not included. The sample holds fewer than 70,000 clones, roughly three quarters seen once. This sample comprised PBMCs, obtained before nivolumab (anti-PD-1) treatment. Every receptor here comes from a person between 40 and 80 years old with oral cavity squamous cell carcinoma. Each CDR3 is given with its conserved first and last residue. Fields, in order: D gene, J gene, clone size, V gene, CDR3 protein, CDR3 DNA. D genes are given only for firm matches. The listing skips clone size in some rows; elsewhere it reads once, few, many or a size class.

d_call: -
j_call: TRBJ1-3
clone_size: -
v_call: TRBV27
cdr3_aa: CASSSTPAGNTIYF
cdr3_nt: TGTGCCAGCAGTTCGACTCCGGCAGGAAACACCATATATTTT

d_call: TRBD1
j_call: TRBJ1-5
clone_size: once
v_call: TRBV2
cdr3_aa: CASSPTGGRQPQHF
cdr3_nt: TGTGCCAGCAGCCCGACAGGGGGAAGACAGCCCCAGCATTTT

d_call: TRBD2
j_call: TRBJ2-1
clone_size: -
v_call: TRBV5-1
cdr3_aa: CASSLASSGGPLLYNEQFF
cdr3_nt: TGCGCCAGCAGCTTGGCGTCTAGCGGGGGGCCCCTTCTCTACAATGAGCAGTTCTTC

d_call: -
j_call: TRBJ2-3
clone_size: -
v_call: TRBV9
cdr3_aa: CASSVAGGLGTDTQYF
cdr3_nt: TGTGCCAGCAGCGTAGCTGGGGGGCTCGGCACAGATACGCAGTATTTT

d_call: TRBD2
j_call: TRBJ2-5
clone_size: once
v_call: TRBV6-1
cdr3_aa: CASSGAGGPETQYF
cdr3_nt: TGTGCCAGCAGTGGAGCGGGAGGGCCTGAGACCCAGTACTTC

d_call: -
j_call: TRBJ1-4
clone_size: -
v_call: TRBV4-1
cdr3_aa: CASSQEGSGDGKKLFF
cdr3_nt: TGCGCCAGCAGCCAAGAAGGTTCAGGCGACGGGAAAAAACTGTTTTTT

d_call: -
j_call: TRBJ2-3
clone_size: once
v_call: TRBV11-2
cdr3_aa: CASSKYTDTQYF
cdr3_nt: TGTGCCAGCAGTAAATACACAGATACGCAGTATTTT

d_call: -
j_call: TRBJ1-5
clone_size: few
v_call: TRBV5-6
cdr3_aa: CASSTRGKGFGQPQHF
cdr3_nt: TGTGCCAGCAGCACACGAGGGAAGGGATTCGGACAGCCCCAGCATTTT

d_call: -
j_call: TRBJ1-5
clone_size: -
v_call: TRBV5-4
cdr3_aa: CASSLDGSFGEPQHF
cdr3_nt: TGTGCCAGCAGCTTGGACGGATCTTTTGGCGAGCCCCAGCATTTT

d_call: -
j_call: TRBJ2-5
clone_size: few
v_call: TRBV29-1
cdr3_aa: CSVNREGETQYF
cdr3_nt: TGCAGCGTAAACAGGGAGGGGGAGACCCAGTACTTC

d_call: -
j_call: TRBJ2-2
clone_size: many
v_call: TRBV5-4
cdr3_aa: CASSSGRGRTTGELFF
cdr3_nt: TGTGCCAGCAGCTCGGGGAGGGGGCGGACCACCGGGGAGCTGTTTTTT

d_call: -
j_call: TRBJ1-2
clone_size: -
v_call: TRBV20-1
cdr3_aa: CSPGSSAGYTF
cdr3_nt: TGCAGTCCGGGCTCTTCGGCTGGCTACACCTTC

d_call: -
j_call: TRBJ2-1
clone_size: -
v_call: TRBV12-5
cdr3_aa: CASGFSNEQFF
cdr3_nt: TGTGCTAGTGGTTTTAGCAATGAGCAGTTCTTC

d_call: -
j_call: TRBJ2-3
clone_size: -
v_call: TRBV5-1
cdr3_aa: CASSLARVGRGTDTQYF
cdr3_nt: TGCGCCAGCAGCTTGGCCCGAGTGGGGAGAGGGACAGATACGCAGTATTTT

d_call: -
j_call: TRBJ1-1
clone_size: -
v_call: TRBV30
cdr3_aa: CAWSVSPGGNTEAFF
cdr3_nt: TGTGCCTGGAGTGTAAGTCCGGGGGGGAACACTGAAGCTTTCTTT

d_call: -
j_call: TRBJ2-3
clone_size: -
v_call: TRBV6-1
cdr3_aa: CASRELGLTDTQYF
cdr3_nt: TGTGCCAGCAGGGAACTGGGGCTCACAGATACGCAGTATTTT

d_call: -
j_call: TRBJ2-1
clone_size: -
v_call: TRBV4-2
cdr3_aa: CASSQEPGTQQFF
cdr3_nt: TGTGCCAGCAGCCAAGAACCCGGGACTCAGCAGTTCTTC

d_call: -
j_call: TRBJ2-7
clone_size: few
v_call: TRBV27
cdr3_aa: CASSLSPKTYEQYF
cdr3_nt: TGTGCCAGCAGTTTATCCCCCAAGACCTACGAGCAGTACTTC

d_call: TRBD2
j_call: TRBJ2-3
clone_size: once
v_call: TRBV19
cdr3_aa: CASSLSGGAWDTQYF
cdr3_nt: TGTGCCAGTAGTCTGAGCGGGGGGGCCTGGGATACGCAGTATTTT

d_call: -
j_call: TRBJ2-1
clone_size: -
v_call: TRBV7-2
cdr3_aa: CASSLNRAQNEQFF
cdr3_nt: TGTGCCAGCAGCTTAAATAGGGCGCAAAATGAGCAGTTCTTC

d_call: -
j_call: TRBJ1-1
clone_size: once
v_call: TRBV12-5
cdr3_aa: CASGLDTGNTEAFF
cdr3_nt: TGTGCTAGTGGTTTGGACACAGGGAACACTGAAGCTTTCTTT

d_call: TRBD1
j_call: TRBJ2-3
clone_size: -
v_call: TRBV5-8
cdr3_aa: CASSFRTGLANTQYF
cdr3_nt: TGTGCCAGCAGCTTTAGGACAGGCCTCGCAAATACGCAGTATTTT

d_call: TRBD1
j_call: TRBJ2-7
clone_size: -
v_call: TRBV7-7
cdr3_aa: CASSPGQGVHEQYF
cdr3_nt: TGTGCCAGCAGCCCAGGACAGGGGGTCCACGAGCAGTACTTC

d_call: TRBD2
j_call: TRBJ2-1
clone_size: -
v_call: TRBV6-4
cdr3_aa: CASSLAGGEQFF
cdr3_nt: TGTGCCAGCAGCCTAGCGGGAGGAGAGCAGTTCTTC

d_call: -
j_call: TRBJ2-3
clone_size: -
v_call: TRBV19
cdr3_aa: CASSTTGEDTQYF
cdr3_nt: TGTGCCAGTAGTACAACTGGAGAGGATACGCAGTATTTT

d_call: -
j_call: TRBJ1-2
clone_size: once
v_call: TRBV27
cdr3_aa: CASSLGPGTENYGYTF
cdr3_nt: TGTGCCAGCAGTTTAGGTCCCGGGACGGAGAACTATGGCTACACCTTC

d_call: -
j_call: TRBJ2-5
clone_size: -
v_call: TRBV28
cdr3_aa: CASSFRAYQETQYF
cdr3_nt: TGTGCCAGCAGTTTCCGGGCCTACCAAGAGACCCAGTACTTC

d_call: TRBD1
j_call: TRBJ1-2
clone_size: -
v_call: TRBV27
cdr3_aa: CASTGQGFYGYTF
cdr3_nt: TGTGCCAGCACGGGACAGGGATTTTATGGCTACACCTTC

d_call: -
j_call: TRBJ1-2
clone_size: -
v_call: TRBV28
cdr3_aa: CASSPLTYGYTF
cdr3_nt: TGTGCCAGCAGTCCCCTTACGTATGGCTACACCTTC

d_call: TRBD2
j_call: TRBJ2-7
clone_size: -
v_call: TRBV7-6
cdr3_aa: CASTPNGRLYEQYF
cdr3_nt: TGTGCCAGCACCCCTAACGGGAGGCTCTACGAGCAGTACTTC

d_call: -
j_call: TRBJ2-7
clone_size: -
v_call: TRBV5-1
cdr3_aa: CASSLEQGKHEQYF
cdr3_nt: TGCGCCAGCAGCTTGGAACAGGGTAAGCACGAGCAGTACTTC

d_call: TRBD2
j_call: TRBJ2-7
clone_size: -
v_call: TRBV7-2
cdr3_aa: CASTLDSGGLAYEQYF
cdr3_nt: TGTGCCAGCACCCTGGATAGCGGGGGGCTAGCCTACGAGCAGTACTTC